This T cell receptor (beta chain) was captured by sequencing in a study of cytomegalovirus exposure and HLA in healthy donors. The CDR3 length is 15 residues. Unmatched junction bases numbered 6, after V lost 4 bases and J lost 2 bases. For this clone: The antigen remains undetermined.

PCR amplification relied on 60 Vbeta primers (plus 13 Jbeta primers). Assay: immunoSEQ multiplex PCR; the TCRdb copy retains only in-frame clones and omits some. Of about 100,000 clones listed, 65% to 80% are singletons. Notes on the study in general: In a later analysis, more than 15,000 TCR beta sequences were associated with HLA alleles at 0.05 false discovery rate. A list of roughly 160 TCR beta chains associated with cytomegalovirus was given. Among CMV-associated TCR beta chains, most appeared HLA-restricted in a later analysis. There were some V segments, including TRBV6-2 and TRBV6-3, excluded as indistinguishable.

This sequence originates from a woman aged 18-29 years in good health and CMV-seropositive. The rearrangement uses TRBV5-3 and TRBJ1-5, with 7 positions matching TRBD1. Being an ORF, TRBV5-3 has a function that is uncertain. Material for sequencing was PBMCs. The DNA for the CDR3 is TGTGCCAGAAGCGTTACAGGGACAGGCAATCAGCCCCAGCATTTT. This encodes CARSVTGTGNQPQHF.